A selection of T cell receptor beta chains follows, all from one sample in a study of cytotoxic CD8 clonotypes in ibrutinib-treated CLL. Assay used: immunoSEQ multiplex PCR; TCRdb lists only in-frame clones, some missing. The sample lists about 200,000 clones, about two thirds occurring once. The sequencing here drew on PBMCs, taken after 24 months of ibrutinib treatment. The receptors shown here come from a human donor with chronic lymphocytic leukemia. CDR3s include the opening cysteine and the closing phenylalanine or tryptophan. D genes are given only for firm matches. Size is stated for part of the rows, as once, few or many counts, or as a class when the clone is expanded.

D gene	CDR3 length	J gene	V gene	clone size	CDR3 protein	CDR3 DNA
TRBD2	18	TRBJ2-1	TRBV6-1	.	CASSEGTSGDFTYNEQFF	TGTGCCAGCAGTGAGGGGACTAGCGGAGATTTTACCTACAATGAGCAGTTCTTC
.	12	TRBJ1-1	TRBV7-9	.	CASSLGGIPSLF	TGTGCCAGCAGCTTAGGAGGGATCCCATCACTATTT
.	17	TRBJ2-1	TRBV5-4	once	CASSSAPLGISYNEQFF	TGTGCCAGCAGCTCGGCTCCATTGGGGATCTCCTACAATGAGCAGTTCTTC
.	17	TRBJ2-5	TRBV18	.	CASSPPRPGPAGETQYF	TGTGCCAGCTCACCACCTCGCCCGGGCCCCGCGGGGGAGACCCAGTACTTC
.	14	TRBJ2-1	TRBV2	.	CASNLRTRYNEQFF	TGTGCCAGCAATCTCAGGACTCGATACAATGAGCAGTTCTTC
.	14	TRBJ1-5	TRBV6-5	.	CASKMTVNNQPQHF	TGTGCCAGCAAAATGACGGTCAACAATCAGCCCCAGCATTTT
.	15	TRBJ1-1	TRBV4-3	.	CASSQGPLMNTEAFF	TGCGCCAGCAGCCAAGGTCCACTAATGAACACTGAAGCTTTCTTT
TRBD1	13	TRBJ2-7	TRBV19	.	CASRTGGSYEQYF	TGTGCCAGTAGGACAGGGGGTTCCTACGAGCAGTACTTC
.	13	TRBJ1-5	TRBV11-2	.	CASSPLRSQPQHF	TGTGCCAGCAGCCCCCTCCGAAGTCAGCCCCAGCATTTT
.	13	TRBJ2-5	TRBV7-2	.	CASSLVERETQYF	TGTGCCAGCAGCCTGGTGGAGAGAGAGACCCAGTACTTC
TRBD2	14	TRBJ2-5	TRBV30	.	CAWSRTSGRETQYF	TGTGCCTGGAGTAGGACTAGCGGGAGAGAGACCCAGTACTTC
.	15	TRBJ2-1	TRBV9	.	CASSVSGTRFNEQFF	TGTGCCAGCAGCGTGAGCGGGACACGGTTCAATGAGCAGTTCTTC